This record concerns one T cell receptor (beta chain) sequence. This sample was taken from a study of blood T cell repertoires in COVID-19. On the study more broadly: Acute-phase and convalescent COVID-19 samples originated in the United States, Italy and Spain. T cells, B-cell-depleted T cells, or PBMCs provided the cDNA or gDNA that served as material.

Study processing details: Amplifying reference gene primers gave estimates of nucleated cell counts. Data came from immunoSEQ multiplex PCR; TCRdb stores just in-frame clones and leaves some out. V and J calls and clone size are given by that table; D and trimming were obtained from the DNA. The data show fewer than 200,000 clones, 80% seen once. This CDR3 contains 12 residues. Germline CDR1 reads MNHEY; CDR2 reads SMNVEV (reference sequence). With V trimmed by 6 bases and J by 4 bases, 1 base remained unmatched. Sequencing used peripheral blood. This sequence originates from a man between 70 and 80 years old with active or convalescent COVID-19. The chain is built from TRBV27 and TRBJ1-2; 8 bases map to TRBD1. CDR3 protein: CASRTGGYGYTF. In nucleotides, the CDR3 is TGTGCCAGCAGAACAGGGGGCTATGGCTACACCTTC.